These T cell receptor beta chains were read from a single sample in a study of CD8 T cells in Susac syndrome. TCRdb ran MiXCR on the immunoSEQ multiplex PCR reads and lists one entry per CDR3 protein. Of some 300,000 distinct CDR3 sequences detected, 70% to 90% appear once; the ten largest clones hold roughly 0.2%. Sequencing was performed on CD8+ T cells from PBMCs. The origin of the receptors is a human donor with multiple sclerosis. Both conserved end residues are part of each CDR3. D genes are given only for firm matches. Not every row has a clone size; where given, it reads once, few, many or a size class.

few | TRBJ2-7 | TRBD2 | TRBV29-1 | TGCAGCGTTGGGGAGGGCACCTACGAGCAGTACTTC | CSVGEGTYEQYF
NA | TRBJ2-2 | NA | TRBV11-2 | TGTGCCAGCAGCTTTAGAGCCGGGGGCGAGAGCACCGGGGAGCTGTTTTTT | CASSFRAGGESTGELFF
NA | TRBJ2-2 | NA | TRBV5-1 | TGCGCCAGCAGCTTGCGACAACTCCAGACCGGGGAGCTGTTTTTT | CASSLRQLQTGELFF
NA | TRBJ2-2 | NA | TRBV29-1 | TGCAGCGTTGTTCAAACCGGGGAGCTGTTTTTT | CSVVQTGELFF
NA | TRBJ2-7 | NA | TRBV28 | TGTGCCAGCAGTTTGGCTGGATACTACGAGCAGTACTTC | CASSLAGYYEQYF
NA | TRBJ2-1 | TRBD2 | TRBV5-1 | TGCGCCAGTAGCCGTTTAGCGGGAGGGGTTTACTCCTACAATGAGCAGTTCTTC | CASSRLAGGVYSYNEQFF
NA | TRBJ2-1 | NA | TRBV12-3/TRBV12-4 | TGTGCCAGCAGTCCTGGACTCGATTACAATGAGCAGTTCTTC | CASSPGLDYNEQFF
NA | TRBJ2-1 | TRBD2 | TRBV19 | TGTGCCAGTAGTATGACTAGCGGGAGTGGCAATGAGCAGTTCTTC | CASSMTSGSGNEQFF
NA | TRBJ1-5 | NA | TRBV20-1 | TGCAGTGCTAGTCAAGGACCGTATAGCAATCAGCCCCAGCATTTT | CSASQGPYSNQPQHF
NA | TRBJ2-1 | NA | TRBV25-1 | TGTGCCAGCAGTTCCCCCGCCGGTCAGTTCTTC | CASSSPAGQFF
once | TRBJ2-1 | TRBD1 | TRBV4-3 | TGCGCCAGCAGCCAAGGCATCACAGGGGCCGAGCAGTTCTTC | CASSQGITGAEQFF
NA | TRBJ2-7 | NA | TRBV9 | TGTGCCAGCAGCGTAGACGTAGGGGCCTCCTACGAGCAGTACTTC | CASSVDVGASYEQYF
NA | TRBJ2-4 | NA | TRBV4-3 | TGCGCCAGCAGCCAAGGTGTGCTAGCTCCGATGGCCAAAAACATTCAGTACTTC | CASSQGVLAPMAKNIQYF
NA | TRBJ1-4 | NA | TRBV7-2 | TGTGCCAGCAGCTTAGGTGGGTTGGACGAAAAACTGTTTTTT | CASSLGGLDEKLFF
NA | TRBJ2-5 | TRBD2 | TRBV12-3/TRBV12-4 | TGTGCCAGCAGTTTCGGACGGGAGGGCCTTGGGACCCAGTACTTC | CASSFGREGLGTQYF
NA | TRBJ1-3 | NA | TRBV7-2 | TGTGCCAGCAGCATATGGGCCGCTGGAAACACCATATATTTT | CASSIWAAGNTIYF
NA | TRBJ2-3 | TRBD2 | TRBV29-1 | TGCAGCGGCCGACTAGCGGGATCTACAGATACGCAGTATTTT | CSGRLAGSTDTQYF
NA | TRBJ2-7 | NA | TRBV30 | TGTGCCTGGACCCCCGGGACACCGTACGAGCAGTACTTC | CAWTPGTPYEQYF
NA | TRBJ2-7 | NA | TRBV6-5 | TGTGCCAGCAGTTACTCGGGGCTCTCGGACGAGCAGTACTTC | CASSYSGLSDEQYF
NA | TRBJ2-1 | TRBD1 | TRBV5-1 | TGCGCCAGCAGCTATAGGGTTTACCGGGACAGGTACAATGAGCAGTTCTTC | CASSYRVYRDRYNEQFF
once | TRBJ2-2 | NA | TRBV29-1 | TGCAGCGTTGTTGCGGGGACCGGGGAGCTGTTTTTT | CSVVAGTGELFF
NA | TRBJ1-1 | NA | TRBV3-1 | TGTGCCAGCGGGCCCGATAGCACTGAAGCTTTCTTT | CASGPDSTEAFF
few | TRBJ2-7 | NA | TRBV2 | TGTGCCAGTATAAGCTACGAGCAGTACTTC | CASISYEQYF
NA | TRBJ2-7 | TRBD1 | TRBV5-6 | TGTGCCAGCAGCGGACAGGGGGGACCCCTCGAGCAGTACTTC | CASSGQGGPLEQYF
once | TRBJ2-7 | TRBD2 | TRBV20-1 | TGCAGTGCTAATATAGCGGGAGGCACCTACGAGCAGTACTTC | CSANIAGGTYEQYF
NA | TRBJ2-5 | NA | TRBV20-1 | TGCAGTGCTAGAGATTGGCTAGCGAGTCAAGAGACCCAGTACTTC | CSARDWLASQETQYF
NA | TRBJ2-6 | NA | TRBV25-1 | TGTGCCAGCAGTGAATCGTGGGGGTCTGGGGCCAACGTCCTGACTTTC | CASSESWGSGANVLTF
NA | TRBJ2-5 | TRBD2 | TRBV6-5 | TGTGCCAGCAGTTACAGCGGGGCTAGCGGGGAGACCCAGTACTTC | CASSYSGASGETQYF
NA | TRBJ2-1 | TRBD2 | TRBV12-3/TRBV12-4 | TGTGCCAGCAACCAACCCGGGACTAGCGGATACAATGAGCAGTTCTTC | CASNQPGTSGYNEQFF
NA | TRBJ2-1 | TRBD2 | TRBV7-9 | TGTGCCAGCAGCTCGACTAGCGGGAGCTCCTACAATGAGCAGTTCTTC | CASSSTSGSSYNEQFF